Listed here are 19 T cell receptor beta chains from one sample, sequenced in a study of blood T cell repertoires in COVID-19. Using immunoSEQ multiplex PCR, the repertoire was profiled, and TCRdb retains in-frame clones only, with some absent. The sample shows tens of thousands of clones, 82% of them seen only once. What was sequenced was peripheral blood. The source of these receptors is an elderly woman with acute or convalescent COVID-19.

The gene calls are TRBV12-3 or TRBV12-4 and TRBJ1-2; perhaps TRBD1 as D (5 bases). Trimming cost V 4 bases and J 6 bases, with 12 bases left between them. The CDR3 contains 13 residues. The CDR3 bases are TGTGCCAGCAGTTCCAAGGGGTGGGATGGCTACACCTTC. Its translation: CASSSKGWDGYTF.

The V gene is TRBV9, the J gene TRBJ2-5, with a weak D call TRBD2 (5 bases). The germline gives CDR1 SGDLS, CDR2 YYNGEE. This CDR3 is built from 14 residues. V was pared by 3 bases and J by 1 base, with 10 bases between. The CDR3 reads CASSAAEGQETQYF. DNA for the CDR3: TGTGCCAGCAGCGCGGCTGAGGGCCAAGAGACCCAGTACTTC.

In DNA form, the CDR3 reads TGCGCCAGCGGGCCGGGACTAGCGGGGCCGACGAACACCGGGGAGCTGTTTTTT. This translates into CASGPGLAGPTNTGELFF. The gene calls are TRBV10-1 and TRBJ2-2; the match to TRBD2 covers 13 bases. Germline lookup yields CDR1 WNHNN and CDR2 SYGVQD (reference sequence). The CDR3 covers 18 residues. Trimming took 8 bases from V and 0 from J; bases not matched to a gene: 9.

The chain recombines TRBV19 with TRBJ1-1; TRBD1 is a possible D gene (6 bases). V gave up 11 bases and J gave up 3 bases, with 16 bases separating them. This CDR3 is built from 13 residues. Germline CDR1 is LNHDA and CDR2 is SQIVND (reference sequence). For the CDR3, the DNA is TGTGCCTCAACAGGGAACCCCGACACTGAAGCTTTCTTT. This gives the protein CASTGNPDTEAFF.

The CDR3 loop reads CASRGGAREQYF. DNA for the CDR3: TGTGCCAGCAGGGGGGGGGCGCGGGAGCAGTACTTC. The chain has TRBV2 and TRBJ2-7; TRBD2 is a possible D gene (7 bases). The CDR3 length is 12 residues. Germline V gives CDR1 SNHLY, CDR2 FYNNEI. The ends were cut back, 6 bases at V and 7 bases at J, with 13 bases in the middle.

J is TRBJ1-6 and V is TRBV19; TRBD1 is a possible D gene (6 bases). The V end was cut by 6 bases, the J end by 9 bases, with 15 bases between. This CDR3 region has 14 residues. CDR1 is LNHDA and CDR2 is SQIVND in the germline V gene (reference sequence). The CDR3 DNA sequence: TGTGCCAGTAGAGGGGGACCGGGGTTTTCACCCCTCCACTTT. Translation: CASRGGPGFSPLHF.

The chain links TRBV2 to TRBJ1-2; D is unresolved. Germline V lookup: CDR1 SNHLY, CDR2 FYNNEI. The CDR3 totals 15 residues. With 4 bases removed from V and 4 bases from J, the gap between germline ends came to 16 bases. CDR3 sequence: CASSVIAEPPYGYTF. The CDR3 DNA is TGTGCCAGCAGTGTTATAGCGGAACCTCCCTATGGCTACACCTTC.

V gene TRBV7-6 combines with J gene TRBJ2-2; 12 nucleotides agree with TRBD2. Germline V lookup: CDR1 SGHVS, CDR2 FNYEAQ. The J segment lost 3 bases and the V segment lost 5 bases, leaving 7 bases of the junction unmatched. This CDR3 comprises 17 residues. The CDR3: CASSLLAGGDYTGELFF. CDR3 bases: TGTGCCAGCAGCCTACTAGCGGGAGGAGATTACACCGGGGAGCTGTTTTTT.

The chain joins TRBV7-2 to TRBJ2-3; no definite D call. CDR3 size: 15 residues. CDR1 and CDR2 (germline): SGHTA, FQGNSA. The V end was cut by 0 bases, the J end by 2 bases, with 9 bases between. The CDR3, as DNA: TGTGCCAGCAGCTTAGCGACAACTCCCACAGATACGCAGTATTTT. Translating it yields CASSLATTPTDTQYF. The full variable domain, rest sourced from reference TRBV7-2 and TRBJ2-3, is GAGVSQSPSNKVTEKGKDVELRCDPISGHTALYWYRQSLGQGLEFLIYFQGNSAPDKSGLPSDRFSAERTGGSVSTLTIQRTQQEDSAVYLCASSLATTPTDTQYFGPGTRLTVL.

This clone came up a few times. This CDR3 reads CASSSSGSYNEQFF. CDR3 bases: TGCGCCAGCAGCTCGTCAGGTTCCTACAATGAGCAGTTCTTC. The gene calls are TRBV5-1 and TRBJ2-1; D call uncertain. This CDR3 is 14 amino acids long. V lost 3 bases and J lost 1, with 8 bases in between. Germline lookup yields CDR1 SGHRS and CDR2 YFSETQ.

The chain uses TRBV5-4 and TRBJ2-1, with 7 nucleotides matching TRBD1. The CDR3 extends over 17 amino acids. Unmatched junction bases numbered 8, after V lost 0 bases and J lost 2 bases. The germline V gene has CDR1 SGHNT and CDR2 YYREEE (reference sequence). The DNA of the CDR3 is TGTGCCAGCAGCTTGGAGAAGGGGGCCGGGACCTACAATGAGCAGTTCTTC. Its translation is CASSLEKGAGTYNEQFF.

This clone is classed as medium-sized. This chain uses TRBV3-1 (or the pseudogene TRBV3-2) with TRBJ2-3; 7 bases line up with TRBD2. Germline V CDR1 and CDR2: LGHDT, YNNKEL (reference sequence). The CDR3 has 16 amino acids. With 4 bases clipped from V and 2 bases from J, the junction kept 9 bases outside the gene matches. The CDR3 coding sequence is TGTGCCAGCAGCCGGGCGCCGGGACTACACACAGATACGCAGTATTTT. This gives the protein CASSRAPGLHTDTQYF.

The chain combines TRBV3-1 (or the pseudogene TRBV3-2) with TRBJ2-2; TRBD2 matches at 13 bases. The CDR3 contains 19 residues. The germline V gene has CDR1 LGHDT and CDR2 YNNKEL (reference sequence). V shed 0 bases and J 3 bases; nucleotides not matched to a gene: 7. CDR3 sequence: CASSQDPLGLAGDTGELFF. The CDR3 DNA reads as TGTGCCAGCAGCCAAGATCCACTAGGACTAGCGGGGGACACCGGGGAGCTGTTTTTT.

V usage is TRBV28 and J usage is TRBJ2-1; maybe TRBD1 (6 bases). The germline V gene has CDR1 MDHEN and CDR2 SYDVKM. CDR3 length: 10 residues. Trimming stripped 7 bases from V and 9 bases from J, with 7 bases between. This CDR3 is CASKDSEQFF. CDR3 nucleotides: TGTGCCAGCAAGGACAGTGAGCAGTTCTTC.

The CDR3: CASSLRLGNEQFF. The DNA for the CDR3 is TGTGCCAGCAGTTTGAGACTCGGCAATGAGCAGTTCTTC. The J gene is TRBJ2-1, the V gene TRBV27; D gene uncertain. Germline V gives CDR1 MNHEY, CDR2 SMNVEV (reference sequence). Trimming left V 3 bases short and J 6 bases short, with 9 bases between. This CDR3 region has 13 residues.

The chain couples TRBV19 to TRBJ2-2; D is possibly TRBD1 (6 bases). The V gene lost 9 bases and the J gene lost 0 bases, with 11 bases spanning the gap. Germline V gene sequence: CDR1 LNHDA, CDR2 SQIVND (reference sequence). The CDR3 covers 14 residues. The CDR3 bases are TGTGCCAGCAGGACAGTCGCGAACACCGGGGAGCTGTTTTTT. Its translation is CASRTVANTGELFF.

The chain links TRBV11-2 to TRBJ1-1; possibly TRBD1 for D (6 bases). CDR3 length equals 16 residues. Between the trimmed V and J ends, which lost 1 base and 1 base, there was a span of 13 bases. Germline V gene lookup returns CDR1 SGHAT and CDR2 FQNNGV. Here the CDR3 reads CASSLGTVQGNTEAFF. CDR3 coding DNA: TGTGCCAGCAGCTTAGGGACAGTCCAGGGGAACACTGAAGCTTTCTTT.

This clone has only a few counts. The chain uses TRBV5-1 and TRBJ1-6, with D possibly matching TRBD1 (6 bases). V lost 0 bases to trimming and J lost 7 bases, with 11 bases between them. This CDR3 comprises 15 residues. Germline CDR1 SGHRS, CDR2 YFSETQ. The CDR3 is CASSLDGRGNSPLHF. CDR3 coding DNA: TGCGCCAGCAGCTTGGATGGCAGGGGCAATTCACCCCTCCACTTT.

The chain combines TRBV18 with TRBJ1-4; D is undetermined. Germline V gene lookup returns CDR1 KGHSH and CDR2 LQKENI. This CDR3 is built from 20 residues. Between the trimmed V and J ends, which lost 1 base and 0 bases, there was a span of 21 bases. The CDR3 sequence is CASSPRIIAGSHTTNEKLFF. The CDR3 DNA is TGTGCCAGCTCACCACGTATAATCGCGGGCAGCCATACAACTAATGAAAAACTGTTTTTT.